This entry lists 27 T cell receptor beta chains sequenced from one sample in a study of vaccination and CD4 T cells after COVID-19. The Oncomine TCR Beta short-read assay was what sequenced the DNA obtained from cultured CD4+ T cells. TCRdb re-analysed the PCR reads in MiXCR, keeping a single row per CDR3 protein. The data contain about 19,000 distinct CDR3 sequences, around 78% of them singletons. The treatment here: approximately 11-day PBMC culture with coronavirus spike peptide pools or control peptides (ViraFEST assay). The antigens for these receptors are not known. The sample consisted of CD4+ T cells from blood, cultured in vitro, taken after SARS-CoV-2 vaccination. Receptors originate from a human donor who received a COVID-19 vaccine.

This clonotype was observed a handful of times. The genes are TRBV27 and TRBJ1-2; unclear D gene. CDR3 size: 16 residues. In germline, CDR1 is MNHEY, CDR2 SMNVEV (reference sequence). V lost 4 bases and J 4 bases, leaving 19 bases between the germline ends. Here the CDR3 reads CASSSLRTRSTYGYTF. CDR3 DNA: TGTGCCAGCAGTTCCCTCCGGACGAGGTCAACCTATGGCTACACCTTC.

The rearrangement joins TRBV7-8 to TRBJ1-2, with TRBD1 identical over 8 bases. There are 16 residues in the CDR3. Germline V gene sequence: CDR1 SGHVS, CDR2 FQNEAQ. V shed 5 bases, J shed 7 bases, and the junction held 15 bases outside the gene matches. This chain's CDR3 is CASSIDPTGVLSGYTF. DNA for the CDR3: TGTGCCAGCAGCATAGACCCGACAGGGGTCCTTTCTGGCTACACCTTC.

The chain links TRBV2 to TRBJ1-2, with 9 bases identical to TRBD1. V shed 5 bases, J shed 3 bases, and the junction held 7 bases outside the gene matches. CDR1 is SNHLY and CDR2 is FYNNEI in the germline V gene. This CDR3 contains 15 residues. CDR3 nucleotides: TGTGCCAGCAGTTTGAGAGGGGACAGGGACTATGGCTACACCTTC. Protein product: CASSLRGDRDYGYTF.

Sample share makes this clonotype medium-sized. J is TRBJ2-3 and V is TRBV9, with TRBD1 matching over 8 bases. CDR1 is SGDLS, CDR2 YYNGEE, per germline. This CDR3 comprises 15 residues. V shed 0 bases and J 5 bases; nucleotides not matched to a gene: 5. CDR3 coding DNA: TGTGCCAGCAGCGTAGAAGGGACAGGTAAAGATACGCAGTATTTT. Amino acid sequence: CASSVEGTGKDTQYF.

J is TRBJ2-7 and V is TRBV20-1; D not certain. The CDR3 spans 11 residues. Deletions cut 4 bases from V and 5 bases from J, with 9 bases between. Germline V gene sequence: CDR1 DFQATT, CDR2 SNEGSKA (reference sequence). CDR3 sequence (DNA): TGCAGTGCTACCGGCACCCACGAGCAGTACTTC. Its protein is CSATGTHEQYF.

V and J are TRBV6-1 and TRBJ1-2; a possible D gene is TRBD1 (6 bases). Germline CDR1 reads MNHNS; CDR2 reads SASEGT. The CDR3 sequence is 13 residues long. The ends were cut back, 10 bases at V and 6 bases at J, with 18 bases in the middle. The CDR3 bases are TGTGCCACCCATACAACAGGGAGTAATGGCTACACCTTC. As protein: CATHTTGSNGYTF.

The CDR3 spells CASSLARDRLEAFF. CDR3 coding DNA: TGTGCCAGCAGCTTAGCTCGGGACAGACTTGAAGCTTTCTTT. The gene calls are TRBV7-8 and TRBJ1-1; 7 bases fit TRBD1. The J segment lost 7 bases and the V segment lost 0 bases, leaving 5 bases of the junction unmatched. This CDR3 spans 14 amino acids. Germline loops: CDR1 SGHVS, CDR2 FQNEAQ.

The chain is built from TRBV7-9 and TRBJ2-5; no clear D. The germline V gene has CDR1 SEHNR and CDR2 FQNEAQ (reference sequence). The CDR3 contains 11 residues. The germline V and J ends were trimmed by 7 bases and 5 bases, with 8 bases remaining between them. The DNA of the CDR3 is TGTGCCAGCATCCTAGGGGAGACCCAGTACTTC. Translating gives CASILGETQYF.

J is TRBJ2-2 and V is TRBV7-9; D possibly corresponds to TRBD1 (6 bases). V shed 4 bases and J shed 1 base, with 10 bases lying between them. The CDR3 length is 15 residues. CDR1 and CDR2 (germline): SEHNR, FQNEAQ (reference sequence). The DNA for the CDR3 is TGTGCCAGCAGCTCCGGGACACTGAACACCGGGGAGCTGTTTTTT. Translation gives CASSSGTLNTGELFF. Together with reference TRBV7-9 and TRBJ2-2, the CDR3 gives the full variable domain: DTGVSQNPRHKITKRGQNVTFRCDPISEHNRLYWYRQTLGQGPEFLTYFQNEAQLEKSRLLSDRFSAERPKGSFSTLEIQRTEQGDSAMYLCASSSGTLNTGELFFGEGSRLTVL.

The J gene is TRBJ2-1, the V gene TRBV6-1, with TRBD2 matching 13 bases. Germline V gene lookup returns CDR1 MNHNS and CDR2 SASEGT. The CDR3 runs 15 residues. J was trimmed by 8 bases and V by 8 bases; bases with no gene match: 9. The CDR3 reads CASGKTSGGAHEQFF. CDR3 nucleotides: TGTGCCAGCGGCAAAACTAGCGGGGGGGCCCATGAGCAGTTCTTC.

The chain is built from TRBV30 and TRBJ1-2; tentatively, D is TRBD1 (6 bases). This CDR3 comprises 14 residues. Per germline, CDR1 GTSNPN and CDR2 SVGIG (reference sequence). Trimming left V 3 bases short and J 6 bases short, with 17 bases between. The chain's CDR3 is CAWSRDTGKDGYTF. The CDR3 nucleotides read TGTGCCTGGAGCCGGGACACCGGTAAGGATGGCTACACCTTC.

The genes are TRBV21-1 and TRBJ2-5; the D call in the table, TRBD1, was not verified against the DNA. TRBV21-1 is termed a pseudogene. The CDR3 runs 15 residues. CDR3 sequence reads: CASSMRGGPQETQYF. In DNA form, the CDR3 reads TGTGCCAGCAGCATGAGAGGGGGGCCCCAAGAGACCCAGTACTTC.

CDR3 bases: TGCAGTGCCAGACCTAGCGGCGCCAACCCTTTCTCTGGGGCCAACGTCCTGACTTTC. It translates to CSARPSGANPFSGANVLTF. The chain carries TRBV20-1 and TRBJ2-6, with 7 bases that match TRBD2. V shed 6 bases and J 0 bases; nucleotides not matched to a gene: 17. The CDR3 is 19 amino acids. In germline, CDR1 is DFQATT, CDR2 SNEGSKA (reference sequence).

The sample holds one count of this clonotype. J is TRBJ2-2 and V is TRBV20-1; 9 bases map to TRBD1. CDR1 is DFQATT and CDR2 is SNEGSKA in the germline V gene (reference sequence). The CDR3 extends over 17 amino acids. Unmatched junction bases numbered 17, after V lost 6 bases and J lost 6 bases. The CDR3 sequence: CSASGTGYADSPGELFF. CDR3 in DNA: TGCAGTGCCTCCGGGACAGGGTATGCGGACTCACCCGGGGAGCTGTTTTTT.

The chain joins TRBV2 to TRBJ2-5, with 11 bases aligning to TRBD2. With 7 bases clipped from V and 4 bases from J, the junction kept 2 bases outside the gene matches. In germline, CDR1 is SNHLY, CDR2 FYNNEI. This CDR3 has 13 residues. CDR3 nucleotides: TGTGCCAGCATACTAGCGGGGGTAGAGACCCAGTACTTC. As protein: CASILAGVETQYF.

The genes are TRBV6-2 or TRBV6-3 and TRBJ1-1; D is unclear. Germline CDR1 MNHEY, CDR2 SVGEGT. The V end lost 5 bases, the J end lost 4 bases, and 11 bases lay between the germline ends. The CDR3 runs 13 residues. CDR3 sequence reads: CASSQLEGTEAFF. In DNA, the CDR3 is TGTGCCAGCAGTCAGCTTGAGGGCACTGAAGCTTTCTTT.

This chain's CDR3 is CSGSGTGNDQPQHF. The CDR3 DNA reads TGCAGTGGATCCGGGACAGGGAATGATCAGCCCCAGCATTTT. The V call is TRBV20-1, the J call TRBJ1-5; 9 bases align to TRBD1. The J segment lost 5 bases and the V segment lost 7 bases, leaving 9 bases of the junction unmatched. CDR3 length: 14 residues. CDR1 is DFQATT and CDR2 is SNEGSKA in the germline V gene (reference sequence).

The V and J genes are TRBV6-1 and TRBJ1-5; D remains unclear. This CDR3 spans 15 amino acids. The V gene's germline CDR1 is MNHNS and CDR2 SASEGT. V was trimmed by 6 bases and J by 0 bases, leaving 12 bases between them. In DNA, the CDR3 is TGTGCCAGCAGCCAAGGGCGGGGTAGCAATCAGCCCCAGCATTTT. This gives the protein CASSQGRGSNQPQHF.

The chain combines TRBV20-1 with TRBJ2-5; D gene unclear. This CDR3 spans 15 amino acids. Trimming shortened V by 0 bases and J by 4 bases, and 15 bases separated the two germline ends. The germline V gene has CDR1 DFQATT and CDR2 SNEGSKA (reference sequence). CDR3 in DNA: TGCAGTGCTAGAGAGCTACTTCCACCCCTAGAGACCCAGTACTTC. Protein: CSARELLPPLETQYF.

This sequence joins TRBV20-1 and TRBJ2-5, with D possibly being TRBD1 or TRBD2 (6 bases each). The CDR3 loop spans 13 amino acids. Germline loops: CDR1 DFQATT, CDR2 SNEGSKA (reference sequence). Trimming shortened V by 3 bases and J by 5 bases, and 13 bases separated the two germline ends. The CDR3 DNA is TGCAGTGCTAGTACGGGGGCCGGGGAGACCCAGTACTTC. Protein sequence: CSASTGAGETQYF.

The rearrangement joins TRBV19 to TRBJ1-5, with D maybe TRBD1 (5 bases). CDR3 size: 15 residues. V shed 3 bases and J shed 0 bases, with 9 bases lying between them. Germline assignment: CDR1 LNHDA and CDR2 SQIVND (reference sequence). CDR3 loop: CASSIGGNSNQPQHF. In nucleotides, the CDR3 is TGTGCCAGTAGTATCGGGGGGAATAGCAATCAGCCCCAGCATTTT.

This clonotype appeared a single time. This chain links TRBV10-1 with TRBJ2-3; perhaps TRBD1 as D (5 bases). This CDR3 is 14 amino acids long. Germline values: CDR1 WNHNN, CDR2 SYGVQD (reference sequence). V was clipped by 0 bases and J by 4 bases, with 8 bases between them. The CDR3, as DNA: TGCGCCAGCAGTGAGTCGGTGGGGCCAGATACGCAGTATTTT. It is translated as CASSESVGPDTQYF.

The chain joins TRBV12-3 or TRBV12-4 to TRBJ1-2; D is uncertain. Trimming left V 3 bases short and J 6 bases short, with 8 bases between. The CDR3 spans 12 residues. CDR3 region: CASSLGRDGYTF. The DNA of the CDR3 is TGTGCCAGCAGTTTGGGCCGAGATGGCTACACCTTC.

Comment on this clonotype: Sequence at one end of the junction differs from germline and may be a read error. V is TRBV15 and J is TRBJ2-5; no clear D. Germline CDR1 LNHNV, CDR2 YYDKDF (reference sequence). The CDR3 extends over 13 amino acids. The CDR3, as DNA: TGTGCCACCAGCAGAGAAGACCAAAAGACCCAGTACTTC. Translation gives CATSREDQKTQYF.

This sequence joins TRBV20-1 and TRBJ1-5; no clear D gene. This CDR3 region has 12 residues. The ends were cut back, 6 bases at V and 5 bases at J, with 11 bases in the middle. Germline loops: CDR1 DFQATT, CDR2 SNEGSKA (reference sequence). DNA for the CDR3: TGCAGTGCCGGACGGGGAGATCAGCCCCAGCATTTT. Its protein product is CSAGRGDQPQHF.

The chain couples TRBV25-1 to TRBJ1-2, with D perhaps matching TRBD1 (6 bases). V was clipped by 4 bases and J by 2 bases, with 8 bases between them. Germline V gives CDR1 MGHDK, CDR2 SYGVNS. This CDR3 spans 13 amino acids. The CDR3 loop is CASSGGANYGYTF. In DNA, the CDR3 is TGTGCCAGCAGTGGGGGGGCCAACTATGGCTACACCTTC.

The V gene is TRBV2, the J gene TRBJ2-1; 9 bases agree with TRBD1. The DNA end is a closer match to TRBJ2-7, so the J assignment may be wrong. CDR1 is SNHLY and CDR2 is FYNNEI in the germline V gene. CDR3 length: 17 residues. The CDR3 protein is CASRPKSGTGMAYEQYF. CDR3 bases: TGTGCCAGCAGGCCCAAATCCGGGACAGGGATGGCGTACGAGCAGTACTTC.